This T cell receptor (beta chain) appears in the sequencing data of a study of blood T cell repertoires in COVID-19. Across the study: PBMCs, B-cell-depleted T cells, or T cells were the source of the cDNA or gDNA that made up the material.

Germline V gives CDR1 SGHRS, CDR2 YFSETQ. V was shortened by 5 bases and J by 1 base, with 12 bases between the two germline ends. This CDR3 has 14 residues. Followed over time, Seattle patients had been enrolled while infection was active. Original handling: For nucleated cells, counts were estimated from reference gene primer amplification. The method was immunoSEQ multiplex PCR; TCRdb's version includes in-frame clones alone and lacks a portion of them. V and J calls and clone size are copied from that table; D and trimming were computed from the DNA. Of fewer than 450,000 clones in the sample, 85% to 90% are singletons; the top ten hold under 6.5%.

The sample was peripheral blood. This clonotype was sampled from a woman aged 50 to 60 with COVID-19, enrolled during active disease. The V and J genes are TRBV5-1 and TRBJ1-1, with a possible D match to TRBD1 (6 bases). The chain's CDR3 is CASSIQGKNTEAFF. The CDR3 DNA sequence: TGCGCCAGCAGTATTCAGGGGAAGAACACTGAAGCTTTCTTT.